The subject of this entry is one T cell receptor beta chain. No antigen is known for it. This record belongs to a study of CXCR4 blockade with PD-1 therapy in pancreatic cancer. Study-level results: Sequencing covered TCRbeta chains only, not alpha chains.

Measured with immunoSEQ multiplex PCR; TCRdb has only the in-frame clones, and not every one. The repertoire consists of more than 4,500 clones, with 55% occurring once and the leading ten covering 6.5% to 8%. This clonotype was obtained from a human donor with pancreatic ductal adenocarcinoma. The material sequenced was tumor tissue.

The CDR3 region has the DNA TGTGCCAGCCGTGAGGGACAGGGATTCAATGAGCAGTTCTTC. Protein product: CASREGQGFNEQFF. The chain couples TRBV19 to TRBJ2-1; 9 bases agree with TRBD1. The CDR3 sequence is 14 residues long. Trimming cost V 9 bases and J 6 bases; bases outside gene matches: 9. Germline assignment: CDR1 LNHDA and CDR2 SQIVND (reference sequence).